A selection of T cell receptor beta chains follows, all from one sample in a study of cytomegalovirus exposure and HLA in healthy donors. Profiling relied on immunoSEQ multiplex PCR, and the TCRdb table lists in-frame clones only, not all of them. The sample contains 150,000 to 200,000 clones, around nine tenths of which appear only once. Sequencing was done on a sample of PBMCs. The receptors come from a woman aged 25 to 39 in good health and CMV-seronegative. Both conserved end residues are part of each CDR3. Fields, in order: clone size, V gene, J gene, D gene, CDR3 protein, CDR3 DNA. D genes are given only for firm matches. Expanded clones are given a class, and other clones once, few, many or no size at all.

clone_size: once; v_call: TRBV18; j_call: TRBJ1-4; d_call: TRBD1; cdr3_aa: CASSPAGGVREKLFF; cdr3_nt: TGTGCCAGCTCACCTGCAGGGGGCGTCCGTGAAAAACTGTTTTTT
clone_size: .; v_call: TRBV4-1; j_call: TRBJ2-3; d_call: TRBD2; cdr3_aa: CASGGRGTSGTSTDTQYF; cdr3_nt: TGCGCCAGCGGGGGACGGGGGACTAGCGGAACTAGCACAGATACGCAGTATTTT
clone_size: .; v_call: TRBV9; j_call: TRBJ2-2; d_call: TRBD1; cdr3_aa: CASRSRSTGDAGELFF; cdr3_nt: TGTGCCAGCCGCAGCCGGAGTACAGGGGATGCCGGGGAGCTGTTTTTT
clone_size: .; v_call: TRBV9; j_call: TRBJ2-7; d_call: .; cdr3_aa: CASSVGQGNKASYEQYF; cdr3_nt: TGTGCCAGCAGCGTAGGCCAGGGTAATAAGGCAAGCTACGAGCAGTACTTC
clone_size: .; v_call: TRBV2; j_call: TRBJ1-4; d_call: TRBD1; cdr3_aa: CASNRDSPNEKLFF; cdr3_nt: TGTGCCAGCAACCGGGACAGCCCTAATGAAAAACTGTTTTTT
clone_size: .; v_call: TRBV27; j_call: TRBJ2-5; d_call: .; cdr3_aa: CASSIVKQETQYF; cdr3_nt: TGTGCCAGCAGCATAGTGAAACAAGAGACCCAGTACTTC
clone_size: .; v_call: TRBV7-6; j_call: TRBJ2-2; d_call: .; cdr3_aa: CASSLGSPTNTGELFF; cdr3_nt: TGTGCCAGCAGCTTAGGGTCGCCTACGAACACCGGGGAGCTGTTTTTT
clone_size: .; v_call: TRBV9; j_call: TRBJ1-3; d_call: .; cdr3_aa: CASSLYLGNTIYF; cdr3_nt: TGTGCCAGCAGCCTCTACCTAGGAAACACCATATATTTT
clone_size: .; v_call: TRBV7-8; j_call: TRBJ1-1; d_call: .; cdr3_aa: CASSLLRQVGNTEAFF; cdr3_nt: TGTGCCAGCAGCTTACTTAGACAGGTGGGTAACACTGAAGCTTTCTTT
clone_size: .; v_call: TRBV5-1; j_call: TRBJ1-5; d_call: TRBD1; cdr3_aa: CASSLGQGGNQPQHF; cdr3_nt: TGCGCCAGCAGCTTGGGACAGGGCGGCAATCAGCCCCAGCATTTT